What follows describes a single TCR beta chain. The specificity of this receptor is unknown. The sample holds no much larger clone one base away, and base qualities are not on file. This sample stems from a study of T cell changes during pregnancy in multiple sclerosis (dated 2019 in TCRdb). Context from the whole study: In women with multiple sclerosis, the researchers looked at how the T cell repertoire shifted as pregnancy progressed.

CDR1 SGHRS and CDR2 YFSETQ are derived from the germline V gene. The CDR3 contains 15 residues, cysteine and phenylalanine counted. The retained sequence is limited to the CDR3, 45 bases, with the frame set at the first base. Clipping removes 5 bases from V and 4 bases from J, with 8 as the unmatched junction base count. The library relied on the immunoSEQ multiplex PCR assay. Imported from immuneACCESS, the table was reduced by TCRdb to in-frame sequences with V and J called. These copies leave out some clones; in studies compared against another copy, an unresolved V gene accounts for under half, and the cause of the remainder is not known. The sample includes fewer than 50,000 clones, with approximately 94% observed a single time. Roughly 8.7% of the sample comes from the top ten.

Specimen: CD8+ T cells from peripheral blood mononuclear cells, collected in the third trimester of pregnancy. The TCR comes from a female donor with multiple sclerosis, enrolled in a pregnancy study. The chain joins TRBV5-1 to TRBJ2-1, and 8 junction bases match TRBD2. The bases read TGCGCCAGCAGGCCCACGGGGGGGTGGTACAATGAGCAGTTCTTC. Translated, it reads CASRPTGGWYNEQFF. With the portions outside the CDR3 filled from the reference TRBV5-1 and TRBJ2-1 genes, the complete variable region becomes KAGVTQTPRYLIKTRGQQVTLSCSPISGHRSVSWYQQTPGQGLQFLFEYFSETQRNKGNFPGRFSGRQFSNSRSEMNVSTLELGDSALYLCASRPTGGWYNEQFFGPGTRLTVL.